The 28 T cell receptor beta chains below come from one sample, sequenced in a study of T cells after yellow fever vaccination. TCRdb analysed the 5' RACE reads with MiXCR anew, one entry per CDR3 protein. This sample yields 610,000 or so distinct CDR3 sequences, of which roughly an eighth are seen a single time; under 15% belongs to the top ten. Source: PBMCs, taken on the day of the yellow fever booster vaccination. The receptors here all came from a man aged 25 to 40 who received the YFV17D yellow fever vaccine.

This clonotype occurred a few times. The chain recombines TRBV6-5 with TRBJ2-7; unclear D gene. Germline CDR1 MNHEY, CDR2 SVGAGI. Deletions cut 0 bases from V and 4 bases from J, with 7 bases between. The CDR3 spans 13 residues. The DNA of the CDR3 is TGTGCCAGCAGTTACTCAGTCGGGTACGAGCAGTACTTC. Translated: CASSYSVGYEQYF.

The DNA for the CDR3 is TGTGCCAGGGCGGACTACACAGATACGCAGTATTTT. Amino acids: CARADYTDTQYF. This sequence joins TRBV9 and TRBJ2-3; D is perhaps TRBD2 (6 bases). The CDR3 consists of 12 residues. The V and J ends lost 8 bases and 2 bases respectively, with 9 bases between them. CDR1 is SGDLS and CDR2 is YYNGEE in the germline V gene. Complete variable domain (other parts from reference TRBV9 and TRBJ2-3): DSGVTQTPKHLITATGQRVTLRCSPRSGDLSVYWYQQSLDQGLQFLIQYYNGEERAKGNILERFSAQQFPDLHSELNLSSLELGDSALYFCARADYTDTQYFGPGTRLTVL.

This sequence joins TRBV12-3 or TRBV12-4 and TRBJ2-2; TRBD2 matches 8 bases. After removal of 5 bases from V and 6 bases from J, the junction contained 8 bases not matched to a gene. The CDR3 length is 15 residues. The CDR3 reads CASSPSGTRSGELFF. The CDR3 DNA sequence: TGTGCCAGCAGTCCTTCCGGGACTAGGTCCGGGGAGCTGTTTTTT.

The chain joins TRBV7-2 to TRBJ2-7; a weak D match, TRBD2 (6 bases). This CDR3 has 13 amino acids. Trimming cost V 3 bases and J 7 bases, with 13 bases left between them. CDR1 and CDR2 (germline): SGHTA, FQGNSA. In DNA, the CDR3 is TGTGCCAGCAGCTTGGGGCCGGGGGATGAGCAGTACTTC. Amino acid sequence: CASSLGPGDEQYF.

This clonotype has just a few counts. The rearrangement uses TRBV6-1 and TRBJ1-4; weak D call: TRBD1 (5 bases). Germline CDR1 reads MNHNS; CDR2 reads SASEGT. The V and J ends lost 3 bases and 7 bases respectively, with 9 bases between them. The CDR3 consists of 13 residues. The CDR3 loop is CASSDRVGEKLFF. CDR3 bases: TGTGCCAGCAGTGACAGGGTCGGTGAAAAACTGTTTTTT.

The chain is built from TRBV28 and TRBJ1-6; no clear D gene. The V gene lost 2 bases and the J gene lost 10 bases, with 6 bases spanning the gap. This CDR3 spans 12 amino acids. Per germline, CDR1 MDHEN and CDR2 SYDVKM. In DNA form, the CDR3 reads TGTGCCAGCAGTTTAAAGGGCTCACCCCTCCACTTT. Translation: CASSLKGSPLHF.

At least ten counts were recorded for this clonotype. J is TRBJ2-7 and V is TRBV29-1, with D hard to call. Trimming pared 4 bases from V and 2 bases from J, leaving 9 bases between. This CDR3 contains 12 residues. The V gene's germline CDR1 is SQVTM and CDR2 ANQGSEA. The CDR3 nucleotides are TGCAGCGTTGGAGGCGGCGCCTACGAGCAGTACTTC. Translated, it gives CSVGGGAYEQYF.

The J gene is TRBJ2-3, the V gene TRBV20-1; the D is unclear. Trimming removed 1 base at V and 2 bases at J, with 4 bases between. The CDR3 extends over 12 amino acids. The germline gives CDR1 DFQATT, CDR2 SNEGSKA (reference sequence). CDR3 sequence: CSARATTDTQYF. The CDR3 region has the DNA TGCAGTGCTAGAGCCACCACAGATACGCAGTATTTT.

This clonotype showed up just a few times. The V call is TRBV5-1, the J call TRBJ2-1, with 11 positions matching TRBD2. Trimming removed 6 bases from V and 7 bases from J; junction bases left unmatched: 9. Germline-derived CDR1 and CDR2 are SGHRS and YFSETQ. The CDR3 length is 15 residues. The CDR3 sequence is CASTSVAGGANEQFF. The CDR3, as DNA: TGCGCCAGCACCTCTGTAGCGGGAGGGGCTAATGAGCAGTTCTTC.

This clonotype has more than one count but fewer than ten. The genes are TRBV5-6 and TRBJ2-7; D may be TRBD2 (6 bases). This CDR3 is built from 15 residues. V lost 2 bases to trimming and J lost 2 bases, with 14 bases between them. The germline gives CDR1 SGHDT, CDR2 YYEEEE. Here the CDR3 DNA reads TGTGCCAGCAGCTTCTCCGCGGGGACGGCCTACGAGCAGTACTTC. This encodes CASSFSAGTAYEQYF.

The chain links TRBV20-1 to TRBJ2-3; tentatively, D is TRBD2 (7 bases). Trimming took 6 bases from V and 5 from J, leaving 18 bases between them. The CDR3 is made up of 14 amino acids. Germline CDR1 is DFQATT and CDR2 is SNEGSKA (reference sequence). CDR3 region: CSASVAGAGDTQYF. The CDR3 bases are TGCAGTGCAAGTGTGGCGGGGGCGGGAGATACGCAGTATTTT.

This chain connects TRBV20-1 to TRBJ2-7, with D uncertain. CDR1 DFQATT and CDR2 SNEGSKA come from the germline V gene (reference sequence). CDR3 length equals 14 residues. The V and J ends lost 5 bases and 3 bases respectively, with 17 bases between them. The chain's CDR3 is CSAGDNRGVYEQYF. The CDR3 region has the DNA TGCAGTGCTGGTGATAATAGAGGAGTCTACGAGCAGTACTTC.

Only a few counts were recorded for this clonotype. The V and J genes are TRBV27 and TRBJ2-7, with 7 bases identical to TRBD1. The V gene's germline CDR1 is MNHEY and CDR2 SMNVEV (reference sequence). CDR3 size: 15 residues. Trimming took 6 bases from V and 4 from J; bases not matched to a gene: 12. The CDR3 DNA follows: TGTGCCAGCAGCTTGGGGCGACAGGGACGATACGAGCAGTACTTC. Translating it yields CASSLGRQGRYEQYF.

The chain couples TRBV7-8 to TRBJ2-5; D is possibly TRBD2 (6 bases). V shed 4 bases and J shed 2 bases, with 11 bases lying between them. Germline V gene sequence: CDR1 SGHVS, CDR2 FQNEAQ. This CDR3 is built from 14 residues. This CDR3 reads CASSWAGGQETQYF. For the CDR3, the DNA is TGTGCCAGCAGCTGGGCAGGAGGGCAAGAGACCCAGTACTTC.

This clonotype occurred a few times. This chain links TRBV7-9 with TRBJ2-3; 10 bases are shared with TRBD1. Unmatched junction bases numbered 5, after V lost 6 bases and J lost 2 bases. Germline V gene lookup returns CDR1 SEHNR and CDR2 FQNEAQ (reference sequence). The CDR3 is made up of 15 amino acids. The CDR3 loop is CASRTGQGYTDTQYF. The CDR3 coding sequence is TGTGCCAGCAGAACGGGACAGGGGTACACAGATACGCAGTATTTT.

The chain couples TRBV29-1 to TRBJ1-4, with 8 positions matching TRBD1. With 5 bases clipped from V and 5 bases from J, the junction kept 7 bases outside the gene matches. The CDR3 is 14 amino acids. In germline, CDR1 is SQVTM, CDR2 ANQGSEA. The CDR3 nucleotides are TGCAGCGTTCGCCCGGACAGGGTCAATGAAAAACTGTTTTTT. This codes for CSVRPDRVNEKLFF.

Only a few counts were recorded for this clonotype. The chain uses TRBV5-6 and TRBJ2-7; 8 nucleotides line up with TRBD2. Germline lookup yields CDR1 SGHDT and CDR2 YYEEEE. CDR3 size: 14 residues. V shed 2 bases and J 2 bases; nucleotides not matched to a gene: 3. In DNA form, the CDR3 reads TGTGCCAGCAGCTTCGTTAGCGGGACCTACGAGCAGTACTTC. This sequence encodes CASSFVSGTYEQYF.

There are a few counts of this clonotype. The chain recombines TRBV7-2 with TRBJ2-5, with a tentative D call TRBD1 (6 bases). V shed 5 bases and J shed 5 bases, with 12 bases lying between them. Germline loops: CDR1 SGHTA, CDR2 FQGNSA. CDR3 length: 13 residues. The CDR3 sequence is CASSAGTRETQYF. The CDR3 nucleotides read TGTGCCAGCAGCGCCGGGACACGTGAGACCCAGTACTTC.

This clonotype was found a few times. This chain uses TRBV9 with TRBJ2-1; 11 bases agree with TRBD2. CDR3 length: 20 residues. Germline V gives CDR1 SGDLS, CDR2 YYNGEE. V trimming: 0 bases; J trimming: 0 bases; junction bases outside the gene matches: 11. The CDR3 reads CASSVVWGTSGWSSYNEQFF. CDR3 in DNA: TGTGCCAGCAGCGTAGTATGGGGGACTAGCGGCTGGAGCTCCTACAATGAGCAGTTCTTC.

The rearrangement joins TRBV7-8 to TRBJ2-3; tentative D call: TRBD2 (6 bases). CDR1 SGHVS and CDR2 FQNEAQ come from the germline V gene. This CDR3 has 16 amino acids. V lost 7 bases to trimming and J lost 3 bases, with 20 bases between them. The CDR3 nucleotides are TGTGCCAGCAACCATCCTAGGGTAGCGGAAACAGATACGCAGTATTTT. Amino acids: CASNHPRVAETDTQYF.

This sequence joins TRBV27 and TRBJ1-6; 11 positions agree with TRBD1. V dropped 10 bases and J dropped 9; count of bases not matched to a gene: 11. The CDR3 sequence is 15 residues long. Germline V gene lookup returns CDR1 MNHEY and CDR2 SMNVEV (reference sequence). The CDR3 DNA follows: TGTGCCACCCGCCCTCGGACAGGGGGCTTTTCACCCCTCCACTTT. It yields the protein CATRPRTGGFSPLHF.

This clonotype was seen a handful of times. The genes are TRBV6-2 or TRBV6-3 and TRBJ1-1; D unresolved. The germline CDR1 and CDR2 sequences are MNHEY and SVGEGT. Trimming cost V 7 bases and J 2 bases, with 11 bases left between them. This CDR3 has 13 amino acids. CDR3 amino acids: CASTKAINTEAFF. CDR3 nucleotides: TGTGCCAGCACCAAGGCGATTAACACTGAAGCTTTCTTT.

This clonotype has more than one count but fewer than ten. In DNA form, the CDR3 reads TGTGCCAGCACCCCGAGCGGAGGACTAGCGAAGAATGAGCAGTTCTTC. This codes for CASTPSGGLAKNEQFF. The J gene is TRBJ2-1, the V gene TRBV7-3, with 9 bases lining up with TRBD2. This CDR3 has 16 residues. Germline CDR1 SGHTA, CDR2 FQGTGA. The trim removed 7 bases at V and 7 bases at J, leaving 14 bases unmatched.

The chain employs TRBV20-1 and TRBJ2-7; D is perhaps TRBD1 or TRBD2 (5 bases each). The CDR3 covers 14 residues. V lost 3 bases, J lost 3 bases, and 15 bases lay in between. Germline V gives CDR1 DFQATT, CDR2 SNEGSKA (reference sequence). The CDR3 spells CSARTLGVIYEQYF. The CDR3 DNA sequence: TGCAGTGCTAGGACGCTGGGGGTGATCTACGAGCAGTACTTC.

This chain joins TRBV27 and TRBJ2-1, with 9 bases aligning to TRBD2. The CDR3 is made up of 14 amino acids. With 6 bases clipped from V and 4 bases from J, the junction kept 4 bases outside the gene matches. Germline V lookup: CDR1 MNHEY, CDR2 SMNVEV (reference sequence). CDR3 sequence reads: CASSMTSGYNEQFF. CDR3 bases: TGTGCCAGCAGCATGACTAGCGGATACAATGAGCAGTTCTTC.

The chain is built from TRBV25-1 and TRBJ2-4; a possible D gene is TRBD1 (6 bases). The germline CDR1 and CDR2 sequences are MGHDK and SYGVNS. The CDR3 has 14 amino acids. The V and J ends lost 3 bases and 2 bases respectively, with 8 bases between them. This chain's CDR3 is CASSDRGSKNIQYF. The CDR3 DNA reads as TGTGCCAGCAGTGACAGGGGTTCCAAAAACATTCAGTACTTC.

This clonotype was observed a handful of times. The chain combines TRBV9 with TRBJ1-2, with D uncertain. Germline V gene lookup returns CDR1 SGDLS and CDR2 YYNGEE. This CDR3 spans 15 amino acids. The V end was cut by 5 bases, the J end by 4 bases, with 18 bases between. Here the CDR3 reads CASRSGEGAGYGYTF. The CDR3 DNA reads as TGTGCCAGCAGGTCGGGAGAGGGCGCAGGCTATGGCTACACCTTC.

Turning to this clonotype: A much larger clone is a single base away; this may be a read error. The chain employs TRBV7-2 and TRBJ2-7; 7 bases are shared with TRBD2. The germline V gene has CDR1 SGHTA and CDR2 FQGNSA. This CDR3 is built from 15 residues. The V segment lost 1 base and the J segment 4 bases; nucleotides outside the gene matches: 7. CDR3 residues: CASSLDAGAIYEQYF. As DNA, the CDR3 is TGTGCCAGCAGCTTAGATGCGGGAGCGATTTACGAGCAGTACTTC. Full variable domain (outside the CDR3, taken from reference TRBV7-2 and TRBJ2-7): GAGVSQSPSNKVTEKGKDVELRCDPISGHTALYWYRQSLGQGLEFLIYFQGNSAPDKSGLPSDRFSAERTGGSVSTLTIQRTQQEDSAVYLCASSLDAGAIYEQYFGPGTRLTVT.